This record looks at one T cell receptor beta chain sequence and its context. The study ran its PCR with 60 Vbeta and 13 Jbeta primers. Some clones are missing from TCRdb's copy, which holds only in-frame ones; the method was immunoSEQ multiplex PCR. The sample lists approximately 120,000 clones, about 74% seen once, with about 4% in the top ten. Germline CDR1 and CDR2: LNHDA and SQIVND (reference sequence). J was trimmed by 1 base and V by 5 bases; bases with no gene match: 3. The CDR3 contains 14 residues. The sample is drawn from a study of cytomegalovirus exposure and HLA in healthy donors. The specimen sequenced was PBMCs. The sequence came from a woman between 45 and 65 years old in good health and CMV-seropositive. The chain is built from TRBV19 and TRBJ2-7; 9 nucleotides match TRBD1. The chain's CDR3 is CASSPGTGSYEQYF. CDR3 nucleotide sequence: TGTGCCAGTAGTCCCGGGACAGGGTCCTACGAGCAGTACTTC. Full variable domain (missing parts from reference TRBV19 and TRBJ2-7): DGGITQSPKYLFRKEGQNVTLSCEQNLNHDAMYWYRQDPGQGLRLIYYSQIVNDFQKGDIAEGYSVSREKKESFPLTVTSAQKNPTAFYLCASSPGTGSYEQYFGPGTRLTVT.